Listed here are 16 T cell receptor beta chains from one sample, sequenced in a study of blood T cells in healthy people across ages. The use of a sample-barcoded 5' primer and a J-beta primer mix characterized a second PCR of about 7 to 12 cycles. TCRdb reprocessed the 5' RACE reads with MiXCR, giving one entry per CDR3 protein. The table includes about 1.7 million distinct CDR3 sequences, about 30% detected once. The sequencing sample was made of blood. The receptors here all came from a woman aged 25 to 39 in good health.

The CDR3 DNA reads TGTGCCAGCAGCTTAGCTGTCACGCGGAAGCAGTTCTTC. This codes for CASSLAVTRKQFF. The chain combines TRBV7-2 with TRBJ2-1; D unresolved. Trimming left V 0 bases short and J 11 bases short, with 11 bases between. The germline V gene encodes CDR1 SGHTA and CDR2 FQGNSA. The CDR3 is made up of 13 amino acids.

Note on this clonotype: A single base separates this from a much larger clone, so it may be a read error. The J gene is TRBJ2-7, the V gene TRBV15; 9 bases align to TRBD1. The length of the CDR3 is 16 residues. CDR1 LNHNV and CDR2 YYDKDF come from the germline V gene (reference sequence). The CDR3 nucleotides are TGTGCCACCAGCAGGGACGGACAGGGGAGGACCTACGAGCGGTACTTC. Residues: CATSRDGQGRTYERYF.

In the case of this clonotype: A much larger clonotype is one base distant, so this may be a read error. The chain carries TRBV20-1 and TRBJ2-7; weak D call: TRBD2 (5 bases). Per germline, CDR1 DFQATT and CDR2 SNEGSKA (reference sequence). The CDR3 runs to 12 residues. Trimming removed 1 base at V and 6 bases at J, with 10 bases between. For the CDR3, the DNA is TGCAGTGCTAGAGGGGTAGGAGGCGAGCAGTACTTC. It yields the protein CSARGVGGEQYF.

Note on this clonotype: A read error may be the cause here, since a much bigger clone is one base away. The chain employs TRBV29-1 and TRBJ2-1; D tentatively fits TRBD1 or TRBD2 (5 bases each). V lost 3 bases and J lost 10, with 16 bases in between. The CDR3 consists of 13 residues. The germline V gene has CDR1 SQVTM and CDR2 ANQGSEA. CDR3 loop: CSVEGEGTYEQFF. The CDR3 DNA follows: TGCAGCGTTGAGGGCGAGGGGACCTACGAGCAGTTCTTC.

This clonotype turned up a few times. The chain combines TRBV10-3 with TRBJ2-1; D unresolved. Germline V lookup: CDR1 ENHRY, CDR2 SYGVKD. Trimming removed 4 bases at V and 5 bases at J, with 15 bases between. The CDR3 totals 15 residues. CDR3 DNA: TGTGCCATCAGTGTCTCTGGGTCTAAAAACAATGAGCAGTTCTTC. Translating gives CAISVSGSKNNEQFF.

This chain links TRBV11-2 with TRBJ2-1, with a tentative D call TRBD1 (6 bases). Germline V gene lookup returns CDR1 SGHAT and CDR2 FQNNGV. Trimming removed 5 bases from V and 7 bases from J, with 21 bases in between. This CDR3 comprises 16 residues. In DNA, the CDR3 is TGTGCCAGCAGCCGCGAAAAATCCGGGACATTGAATGAGCAGTTCTTC. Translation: CASSREKSGTLNEQFF.

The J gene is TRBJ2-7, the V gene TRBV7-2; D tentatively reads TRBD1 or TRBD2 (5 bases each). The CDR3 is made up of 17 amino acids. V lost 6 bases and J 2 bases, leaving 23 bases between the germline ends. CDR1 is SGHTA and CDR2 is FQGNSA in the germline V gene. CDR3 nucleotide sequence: TGTGCCAGCAGTCCTTTTGCTTGGGGACCTACCGCCTACGAGCAGTACTTC. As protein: CASSPFAWGPTAYEQYF.

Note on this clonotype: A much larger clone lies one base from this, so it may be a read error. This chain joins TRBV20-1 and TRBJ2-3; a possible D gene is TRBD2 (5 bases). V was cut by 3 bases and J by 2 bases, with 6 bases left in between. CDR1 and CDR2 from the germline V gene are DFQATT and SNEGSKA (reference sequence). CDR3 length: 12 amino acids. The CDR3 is CSASGVTDTQYF. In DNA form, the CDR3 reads TGCAGTGCTAGCGGGGTCACAGATACGCAGTATTTT.

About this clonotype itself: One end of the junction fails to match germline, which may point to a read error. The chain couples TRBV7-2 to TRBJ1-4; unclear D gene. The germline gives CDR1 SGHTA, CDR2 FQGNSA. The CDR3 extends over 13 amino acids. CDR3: CAISLTGREKLFF. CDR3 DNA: TGTGCCATCAGCTTAACCGGTCGAGAAAAACTGTTTTTT. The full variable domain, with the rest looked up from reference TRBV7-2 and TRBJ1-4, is GAGVSQSPSNKVTEKGKDVELRCDPISGHTALYWYRQSLGQGLEFLIYFQGNSAPDKSGLPSDRFSAERTGGSVSTLTIQRTQQEDSAVYLCAISLTGREKLFFGSGTQLSVL.

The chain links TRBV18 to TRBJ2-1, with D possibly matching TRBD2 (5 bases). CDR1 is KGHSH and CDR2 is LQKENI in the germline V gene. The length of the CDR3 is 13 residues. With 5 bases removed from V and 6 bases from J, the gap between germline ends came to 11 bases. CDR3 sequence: CASSTRLTNEQFF. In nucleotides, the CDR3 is TGTGCCAGCTCAACCAGACTAACCAATGAGCAGTTCTTC.

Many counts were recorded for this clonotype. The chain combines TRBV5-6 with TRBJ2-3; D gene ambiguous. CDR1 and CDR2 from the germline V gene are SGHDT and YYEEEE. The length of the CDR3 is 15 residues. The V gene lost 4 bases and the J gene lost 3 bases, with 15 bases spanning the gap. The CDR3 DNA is TGTGCCAGCAGCCGCCTACGCCCCATGACAGATACGCAGTATTTT. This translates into CASSRLRPMTDTQYF. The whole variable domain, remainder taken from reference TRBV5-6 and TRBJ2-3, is DAGVTQSPTHLIKTRGQQVTLRCSPKSGHDTVSWYQQALGQGPQFIFQYYEEEERQRGNFPDRFSGHQFPNYSSELNVNALLLGDSALYLCASSRLRPMTDTQYFGPGTRLTVL.

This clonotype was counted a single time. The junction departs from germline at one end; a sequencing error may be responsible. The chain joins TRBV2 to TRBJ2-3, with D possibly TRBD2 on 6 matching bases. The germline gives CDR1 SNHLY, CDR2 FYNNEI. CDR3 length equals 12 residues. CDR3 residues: CASSEGRRAQDF. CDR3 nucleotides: TGTGCCAGCAGTGAAGGCCGGAGGGCGCAGGATTTT. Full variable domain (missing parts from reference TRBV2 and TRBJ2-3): EPEVTQTPSHQVTQMGQEVILRCVPISNHLYFYWYRQILGQKVEFLVSFYNNEISEKSEIFDDQFSVERPDGSNFTLKIRSTKLEDSAMYFCASSEGRRAQDFGPGTRLTVL.

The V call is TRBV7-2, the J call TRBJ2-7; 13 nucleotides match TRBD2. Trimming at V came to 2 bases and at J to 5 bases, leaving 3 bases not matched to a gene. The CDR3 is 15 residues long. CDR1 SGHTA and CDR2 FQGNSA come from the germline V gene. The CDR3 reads CASSLLLAGGHEQYF. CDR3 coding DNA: TGTGCCAGCAGCTTACTACTAGCGGGAGGGCACGAGCAGTACTTC.

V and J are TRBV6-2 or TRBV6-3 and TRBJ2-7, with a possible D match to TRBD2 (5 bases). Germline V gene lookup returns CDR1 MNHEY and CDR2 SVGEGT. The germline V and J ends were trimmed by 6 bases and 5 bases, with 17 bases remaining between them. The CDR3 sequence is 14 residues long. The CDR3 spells CASRRAGYTHEQYF. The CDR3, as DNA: TGTGCCAGCAGGAGGGCAGGCTACACCCACGAGCAGTACTTC.

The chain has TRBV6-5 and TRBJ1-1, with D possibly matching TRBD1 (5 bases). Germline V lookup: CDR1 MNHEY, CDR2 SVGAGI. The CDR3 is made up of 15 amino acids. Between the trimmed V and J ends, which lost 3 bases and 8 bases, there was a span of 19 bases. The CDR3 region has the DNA TGTGCCAGCAGTTATTCGCAGGGCGGACATGGAGAAGCTTTCTTT. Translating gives CASSYSQGGHGEAFF.

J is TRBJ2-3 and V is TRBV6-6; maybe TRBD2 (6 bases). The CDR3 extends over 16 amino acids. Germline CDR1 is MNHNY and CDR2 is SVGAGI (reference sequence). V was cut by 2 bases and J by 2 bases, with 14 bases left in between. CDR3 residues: CASSYVSWRDTDTQYF. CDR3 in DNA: TGTGCCAGCAGTTACGTTTCGTGGCGGGACACAGATACGCAGTATTTT.